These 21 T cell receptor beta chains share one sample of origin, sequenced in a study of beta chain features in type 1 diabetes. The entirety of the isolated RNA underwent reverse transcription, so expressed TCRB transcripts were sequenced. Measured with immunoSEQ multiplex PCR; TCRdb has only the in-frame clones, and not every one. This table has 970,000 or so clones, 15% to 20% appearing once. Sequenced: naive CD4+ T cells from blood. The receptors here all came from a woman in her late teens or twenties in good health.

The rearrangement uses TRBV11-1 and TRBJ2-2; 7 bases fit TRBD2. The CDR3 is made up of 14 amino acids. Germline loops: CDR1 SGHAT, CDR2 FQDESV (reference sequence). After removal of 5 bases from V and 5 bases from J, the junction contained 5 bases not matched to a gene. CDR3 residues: CASSQGAGTGELFF. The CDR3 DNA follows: TGTGCCAGCAGCCAGGGAGCGGGGACCGGGGAGCTGTTTTTT.

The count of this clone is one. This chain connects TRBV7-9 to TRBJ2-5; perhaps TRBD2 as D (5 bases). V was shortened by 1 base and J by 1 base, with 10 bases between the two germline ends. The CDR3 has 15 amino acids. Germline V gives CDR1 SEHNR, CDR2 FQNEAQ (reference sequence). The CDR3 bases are TGTGCCAGCAGCTTAGGTTCTAGCTCCCAAGAGACCCAGTACTTC. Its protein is CASSLGSSSQETQYF.

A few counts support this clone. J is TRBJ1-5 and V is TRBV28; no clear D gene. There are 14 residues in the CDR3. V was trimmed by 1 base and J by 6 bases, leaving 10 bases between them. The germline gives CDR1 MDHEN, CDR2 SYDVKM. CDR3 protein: CASSLSVSSQPQHF. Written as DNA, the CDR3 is TGTGCCAGCAGTTTATCTGTGAGCTCTCAGCCCCAGCATTTT. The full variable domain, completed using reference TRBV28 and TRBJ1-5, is DVKVTQSSRYLVKRTGEKVFLECVQDMDHENMFWYRQDPGLGLRLIYFSYDVKMKEKGDIPEGYSVSREKKERFSLILESASTNQTSMYLCASSLSVSSQPQHFGDGTRLSIL.

The CDR3 protein is CASSGPTVRGSLFF. The CDR3 DNA sequence: TGTGCCAGCAGTGGCCCCACGGTACGGGGCTCACTGTTTTTT. The chain carries TRBV6-1 and TRBJ1-4, with D possibly matching TRBD1 (5 bases). The length of the CDR3 is 14 residues. Trimming took off 4 bases at V and 13 bases at J, with 19 bases between the two ends. CDR1 is MNHNS, CDR2 SASEGT, per germline.

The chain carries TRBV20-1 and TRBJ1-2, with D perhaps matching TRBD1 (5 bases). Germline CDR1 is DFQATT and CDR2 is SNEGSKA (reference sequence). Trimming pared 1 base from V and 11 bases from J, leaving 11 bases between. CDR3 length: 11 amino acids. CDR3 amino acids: CSARGGALYTF. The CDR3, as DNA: TGCAGTGCTAGAGGAGGGGCGCTTTACACCTTC.

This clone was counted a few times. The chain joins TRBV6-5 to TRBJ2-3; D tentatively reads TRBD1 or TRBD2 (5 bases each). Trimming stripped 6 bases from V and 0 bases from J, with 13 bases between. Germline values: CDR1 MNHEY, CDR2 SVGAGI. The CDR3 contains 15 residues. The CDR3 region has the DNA TGTGCCAGCAGCCGATGGGACCCTAGCACAGATACGCAGTATTTT. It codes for CASSRWDPSTDTQYF.

This chain's CDR3 is CASSIWRSSYNEQFF. The DNA of the CDR3 is TGTGCCAGTAGTATCTGGAGAAGCTCCTACAATGAGCAGTTCTTC. The chain links TRBV19 to TRBJ2-1; D gene unclear. Germline CDR1 LNHDA, CDR2 SQIVND (reference sequence). The CDR3 is 15 amino acids. Trimming took off 3 bases at V and 0 bases at J, with 9 bases between the two ends.

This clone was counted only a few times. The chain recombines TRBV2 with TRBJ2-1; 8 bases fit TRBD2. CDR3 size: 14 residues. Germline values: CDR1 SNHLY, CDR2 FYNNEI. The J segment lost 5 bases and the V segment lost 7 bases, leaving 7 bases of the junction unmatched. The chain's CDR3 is CASINLAGNNEQFF. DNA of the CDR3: TGTGCCAGCATCAATCTAGCGGGCAACAATGAGCAGTTCTTC.

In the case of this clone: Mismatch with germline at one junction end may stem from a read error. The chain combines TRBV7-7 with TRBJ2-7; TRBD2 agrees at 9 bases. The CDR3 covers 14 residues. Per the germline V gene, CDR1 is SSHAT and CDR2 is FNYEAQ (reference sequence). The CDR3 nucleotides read TGTGCTAGCAGCTTAGTGCGGGGGGGCTACGAGCAGTACTTC. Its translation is CASSLVRGGYEQYF.

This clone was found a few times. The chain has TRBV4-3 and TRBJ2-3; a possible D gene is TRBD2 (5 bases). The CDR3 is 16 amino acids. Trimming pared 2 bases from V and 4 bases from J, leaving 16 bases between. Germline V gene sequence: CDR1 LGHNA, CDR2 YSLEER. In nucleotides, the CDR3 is TGCGCCAGCAGCCAATACCCCCGGGGTGGGCCAGATACGCAGTATTTT. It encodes CASSQYPRGGPDTQYF.

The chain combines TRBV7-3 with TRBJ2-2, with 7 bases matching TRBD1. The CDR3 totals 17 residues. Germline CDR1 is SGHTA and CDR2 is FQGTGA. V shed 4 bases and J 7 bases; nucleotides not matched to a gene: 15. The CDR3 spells CASSSPLPGQDVGELFF. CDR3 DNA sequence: TGTGCCAGCAGCTCACCACTACCCGGACAGGATGTCGGGGAGCTGTTTTTT. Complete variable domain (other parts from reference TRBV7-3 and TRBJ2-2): GAGVSQTPSNKVTEKGKYVELRCDPISGHTALYWYRQSLGQGPEFLIYFQGTGAADDSGLPNDRFFAVRPEGSVSTLKIQRTERGDSAVYLCASSSPLPGQDVGELFFGEGSRLTVL.

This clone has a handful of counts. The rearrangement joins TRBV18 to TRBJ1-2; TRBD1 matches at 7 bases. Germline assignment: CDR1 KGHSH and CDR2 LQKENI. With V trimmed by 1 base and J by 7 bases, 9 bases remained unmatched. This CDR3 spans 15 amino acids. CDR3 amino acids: CASSPLSNRGGGYTF. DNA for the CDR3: TGTGCCAGCTCACCACTCAGCAACAGGGGTGGTGGCTACACCTTC.

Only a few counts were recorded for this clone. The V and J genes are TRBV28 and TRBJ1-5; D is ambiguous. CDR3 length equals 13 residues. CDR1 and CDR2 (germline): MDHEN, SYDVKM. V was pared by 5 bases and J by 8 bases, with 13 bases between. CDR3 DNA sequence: TGTGCCAGCAGTCCTGATCCCGTTAAGCCCCAGCATTTT. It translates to CASSPDPVKPQHF.

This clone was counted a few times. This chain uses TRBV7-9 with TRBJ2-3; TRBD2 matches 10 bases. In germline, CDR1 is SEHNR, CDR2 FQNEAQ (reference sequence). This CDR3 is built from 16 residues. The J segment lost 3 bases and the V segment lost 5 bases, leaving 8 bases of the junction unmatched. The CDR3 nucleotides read TGTGCCAGCAGCCAGACGTCGGGACTAGCGACAGATACGCAGTATTTT. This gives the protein CASSQTSGLATDTQYF.

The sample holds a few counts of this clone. The CDR3 DNA sequence: TGTGCCAGCAACAGGATATCTCGGAACACTGAAGCTTTCTTT. Translation: CASNRISRNTEAFF. The J gene is TRBJ1-1, the V gene TRBV11-1; the D gene is possibly TRBD1 (5 bases). Germline lookup yields CDR1 SGHAT and CDR2 FQDESV (reference sequence). The germline V and J ends were trimmed by 7 bases and 1 base, with 13 bases remaining between them. The CDR3 is 14 amino acids.

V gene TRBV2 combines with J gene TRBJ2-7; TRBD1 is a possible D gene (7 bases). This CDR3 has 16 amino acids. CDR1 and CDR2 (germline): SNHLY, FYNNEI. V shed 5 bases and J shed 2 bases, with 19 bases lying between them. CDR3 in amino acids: CASSKGGTEYTYEQYF. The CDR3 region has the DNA TGTGCCAGCAGTAAAGGAGGGACAGAATATACCTACGAGCAGTACTTC. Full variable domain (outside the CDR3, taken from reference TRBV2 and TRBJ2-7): EPEVTQTPSHQVTQMGQEVILRCVPISNHLYFYWYRQILGQKVEFLVSFYNNEISEKSEIFDDQFSVERPDGSNFTLKIRSTKLEDSAMYFCASSKGGTEYTYEQYFGPGTRLTVT.

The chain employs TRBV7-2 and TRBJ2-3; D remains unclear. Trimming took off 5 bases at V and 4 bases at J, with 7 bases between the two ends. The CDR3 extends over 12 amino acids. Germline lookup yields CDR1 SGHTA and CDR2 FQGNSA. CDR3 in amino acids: CASSPSSDTQYF. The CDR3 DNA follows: TGTGCCAGCAGCCCTAGTTCAGATACGCAGTATTTT.

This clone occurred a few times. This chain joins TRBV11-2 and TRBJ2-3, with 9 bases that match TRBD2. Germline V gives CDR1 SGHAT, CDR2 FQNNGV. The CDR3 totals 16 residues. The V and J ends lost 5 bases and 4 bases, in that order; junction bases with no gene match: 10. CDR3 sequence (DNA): TGTGCCAGCAGCCGCAGGGGTAGCGGGAGTCCAGATACGCAGTATTTT. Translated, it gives CASSRRGSGSPDTQYF.

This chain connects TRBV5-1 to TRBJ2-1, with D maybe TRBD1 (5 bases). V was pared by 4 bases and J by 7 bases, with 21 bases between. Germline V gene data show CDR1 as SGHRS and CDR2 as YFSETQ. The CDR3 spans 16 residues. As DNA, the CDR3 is TGCGCCAGCAGCATACGGCCCAGGGCCGGTCAAAATGAGCAGTTCTTC. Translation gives CASSIRPRAGQNEQFF.

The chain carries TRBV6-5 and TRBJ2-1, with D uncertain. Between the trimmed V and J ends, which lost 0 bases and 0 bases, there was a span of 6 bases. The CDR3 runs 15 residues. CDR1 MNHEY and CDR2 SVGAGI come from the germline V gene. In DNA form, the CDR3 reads TGTGCCAGCAGTTACTCGGAAAGCTCCTACAATGAGCAGTTCTTC. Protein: CASSYSESSYNEQFF.

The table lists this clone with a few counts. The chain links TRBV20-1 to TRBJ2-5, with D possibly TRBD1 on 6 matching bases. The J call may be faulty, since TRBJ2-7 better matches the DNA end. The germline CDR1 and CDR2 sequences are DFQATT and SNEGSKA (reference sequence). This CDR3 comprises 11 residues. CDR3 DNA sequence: TGCAGTGAAACAGGGCTCGACGAGCAGTACTTC. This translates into CSETGLDEQYF.